This T cell receptor beta chain was observed in a study of post-analysis software for immune sequencing data. The length of the CDR3 is 13 residues. V gave up 5 bases and J gave up 4 bases; unmatched junction bases: 3. From germline, CDR1 is SGHRS and CDR2 YFSETQ. In this sample, this clonotype turned up a few times. The antigen remains undetermined. Unique molecular identifiers featured in each of the TCR beta cDNA libraries. TCRdb analysed the PCR reads with MiXCR anew, one entry per CDR3 protein. This sample has hundreds of thousands of distinct CDR3 sequences, with about 27% found just once. Study-wide results and caveats: Four to six TRBV segments appeared more often in patients than in controls, and TRBV5-6, TRBV5-1 and TRBV20-1 were among these.

The sequenced sample consisted of blood. This chain links TRBV5-1 with TRBJ1-2, with 9 positions matching TRBD1. The TCR sequence derives from a girl aged 5 to 17 with multiple sclerosis. The DNA of the CDR3 is TGCGCCAGCAGTACAGGGGGCTCCTATGGCTACACCTTC. This translates into CASSTGGSYGYTF.